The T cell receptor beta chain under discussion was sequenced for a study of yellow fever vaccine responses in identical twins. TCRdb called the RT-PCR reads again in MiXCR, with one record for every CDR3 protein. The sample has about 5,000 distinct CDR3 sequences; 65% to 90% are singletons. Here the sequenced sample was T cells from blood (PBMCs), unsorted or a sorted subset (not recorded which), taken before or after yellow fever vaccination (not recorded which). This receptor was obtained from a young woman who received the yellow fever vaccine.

The CDR3 protein is CASSPPRQGVGYTF. CDR3 nucleotide sequence: TGTGCCAGCAGCCCGCCAAGACAGGGGGTAGGCTACACCTTC. The J gene is TRBJ1-2, the V gene TRBV11-1; 9 bases are a match to TRBD1. The V gene's germline CDR1 is SGHAT and CDR2 FQDESV (reference sequence). CDR3 length: 14 amino acids. With 5 bases clipped from V and 8 bases from J, the junction kept 9 bases outside the gene matches. Full variable domain (rest looked up from reference TRBV11-1 and TRBJ1-2): EAEVAQSPRYKITEKSQAVAFWCDPISGHATLYWYRQILGQGPELLVQFQDESVVDDSQLPKDRFSAERLKGVDSTLKIQPAELGDSAMYLCASSPPRQGVGYTFGSGTRLTVV.